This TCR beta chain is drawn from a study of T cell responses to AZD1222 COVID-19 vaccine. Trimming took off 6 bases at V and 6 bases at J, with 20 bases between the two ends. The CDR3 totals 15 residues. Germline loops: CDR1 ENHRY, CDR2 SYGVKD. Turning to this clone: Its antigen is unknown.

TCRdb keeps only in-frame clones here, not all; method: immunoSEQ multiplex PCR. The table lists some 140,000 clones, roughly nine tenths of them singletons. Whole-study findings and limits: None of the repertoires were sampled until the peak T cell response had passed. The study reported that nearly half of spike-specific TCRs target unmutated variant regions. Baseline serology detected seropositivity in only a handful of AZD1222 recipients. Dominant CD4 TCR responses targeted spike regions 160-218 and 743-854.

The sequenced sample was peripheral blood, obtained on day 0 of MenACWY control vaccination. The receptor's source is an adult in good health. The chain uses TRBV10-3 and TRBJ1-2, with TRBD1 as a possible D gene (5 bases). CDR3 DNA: TGTGCCATCAGCGACCCCACTTGGGACCAAGATGGCTACACCTTC. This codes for CAISDPTWDQDGYTF.